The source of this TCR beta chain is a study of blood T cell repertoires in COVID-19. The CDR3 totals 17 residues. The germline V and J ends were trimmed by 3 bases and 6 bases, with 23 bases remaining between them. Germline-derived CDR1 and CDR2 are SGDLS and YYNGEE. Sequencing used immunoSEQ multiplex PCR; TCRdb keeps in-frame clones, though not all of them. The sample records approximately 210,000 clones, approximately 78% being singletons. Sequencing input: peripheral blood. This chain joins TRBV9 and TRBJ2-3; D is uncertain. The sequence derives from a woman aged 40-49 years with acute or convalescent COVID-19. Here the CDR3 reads CASSGDEKAQVTDTQYF. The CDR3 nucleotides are TGTGCCAGCAGCGGAGATGAGAAGGCGCAGGTTACGGATACGCAGTATTTT.